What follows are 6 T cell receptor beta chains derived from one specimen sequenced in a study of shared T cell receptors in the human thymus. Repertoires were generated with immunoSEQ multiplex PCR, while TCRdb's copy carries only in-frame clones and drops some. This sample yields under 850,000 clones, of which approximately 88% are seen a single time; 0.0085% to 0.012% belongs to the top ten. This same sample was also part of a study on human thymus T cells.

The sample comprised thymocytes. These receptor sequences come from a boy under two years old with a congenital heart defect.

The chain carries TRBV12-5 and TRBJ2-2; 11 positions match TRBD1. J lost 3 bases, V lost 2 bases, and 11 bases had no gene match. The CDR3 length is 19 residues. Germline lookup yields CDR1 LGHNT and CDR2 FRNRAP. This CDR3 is CASGLHGTGGDMDTGELFF. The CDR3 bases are TGTGCTAGTGGTTTGCACGGGACAGGGGGAGATATGGACACCGGGGAGCTGTTTTTT.

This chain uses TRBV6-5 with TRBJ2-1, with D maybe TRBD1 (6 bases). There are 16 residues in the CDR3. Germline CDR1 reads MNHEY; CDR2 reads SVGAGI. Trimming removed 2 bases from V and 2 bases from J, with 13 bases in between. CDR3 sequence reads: CASSYRQGNPYNEQFF. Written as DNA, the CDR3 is TGTGCCAGCAGTTACCGGCAGGGGAACCCCTACAATGAGCAGTTCTTC.

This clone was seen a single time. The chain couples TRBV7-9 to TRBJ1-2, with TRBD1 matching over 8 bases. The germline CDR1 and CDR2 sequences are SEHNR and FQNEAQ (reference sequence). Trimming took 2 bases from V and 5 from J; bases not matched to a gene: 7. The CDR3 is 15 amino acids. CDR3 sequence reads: CASSLPDRGEYGYTF. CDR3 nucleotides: TGTGCCAGCAGCTTACCCGACAGGGGAGAATATGGCTACACCTTC. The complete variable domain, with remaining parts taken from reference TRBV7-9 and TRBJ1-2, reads DTGVSQNPRHKITKRGQNVTFRCDPISEHNRLYWYRQTLGQGPEFLTYFQNEAQLEKSRLLSDRFSAERPKGSFSTLEIQRTEQGDSAMYLCASSLPDRGEYGYTFGSGTRLTVV.

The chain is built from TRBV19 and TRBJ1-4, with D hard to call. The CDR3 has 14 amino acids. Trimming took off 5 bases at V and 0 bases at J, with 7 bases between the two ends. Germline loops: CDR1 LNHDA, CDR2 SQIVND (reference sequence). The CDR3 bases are TGTGCCAGTAGTGGGGAGACAACTAATGAAAAACTGTTTTTT. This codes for CASSGETTNEKLFF.

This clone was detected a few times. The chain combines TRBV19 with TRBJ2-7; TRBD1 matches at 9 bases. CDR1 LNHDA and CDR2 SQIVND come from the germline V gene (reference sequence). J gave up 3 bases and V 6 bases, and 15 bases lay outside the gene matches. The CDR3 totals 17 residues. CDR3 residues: CASSASRGQGKGYEQYF. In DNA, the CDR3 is TGTGCCAGTAGCGCCAGTAGAGGACAGGGGAAAGGCTACGAGCAGTACTTC.

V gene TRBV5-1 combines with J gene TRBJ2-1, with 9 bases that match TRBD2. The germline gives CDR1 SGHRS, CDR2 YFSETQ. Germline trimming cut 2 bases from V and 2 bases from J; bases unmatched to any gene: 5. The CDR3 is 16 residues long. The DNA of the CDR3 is TGCGCCAGCAGCTTACCTAGCGGGACAGCCTACAATGAGCAGTTCTTC. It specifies CASSLPSGTAYNEQFF.